The 10 T cell receptor beta chains listed next were all sequenced from one sample in a study of blood T cell repertoires in COVID-19. TCRdb keeps only in-frame clones here, not all; method: immunoSEQ multiplex PCR. The table lists approximately 380,000 clones, approximately 81% of them singletons, with approximately 3.7% in the top ten. Source material: peripheral blood. All receptors come from a woman between 18 and 30 years old with acute or convalescent COVID-19.

V and J are TRBV9 and TRBJ2-6; D is ambiguous. The CDR3 is 16 amino acids. Between the trimmed V and J ends, which lost 5 bases and 0 bases, there was a span of 12 bases. From germline, CDR1 is SGDLS and CDR2 YYNGEE. Here the CDR3 reads CASSPMVSSGANVLTF. Here the CDR3 DNA reads TGTGCCAGCAGTCCGATGGTGAGCTCTGGGGCCAACGTCCTGACTTTC. The complete variable domain, with remaining parts taken from reference TRBV9 and TRBJ2-6, reads DSGVTQTPKHLITATGQRVTLRCSPRSGDLSVYWYQQSLDQGLQFLIQYYNGEERAKGNILERFSAQQFPDLHSELNLSSLELGDSALYFCASSPMVSSGANVLTFGAGSRLTVL.

The chain recombines TRBV6-5 with TRBJ1-2, with a weak D call TRBD1 (5 bases). The germline CDR1 and CDR2 sequences are MNHEY and SVGAGI. The CDR3 has 15 residues. Trimming left V 4 bases short and J 3 bases short, with 15 bases between. This chain's CDR3 is CASSSPGFYDYGYTF. The CDR3 bases are TGTGCCAGCAGTTCCCCAGGGTTTTACGACTATGGCTACACCTTC.

In this sample, this clone turned up a few times. V is TRBV5-6 and J is TRBJ2-7; D unclear. CDR1 SGHDT and CDR2 YYEEEE come from the germline V gene. CDR3 length equals 14 residues. V was pared by 4 bases and J by 3 bases, with 14 bases between. Here the CDR3 reads CASSVAVSLYEQYF. The CDR3 nucleotides read TGTGCCAGCAGCGTCGCCGTAAGCCTCTACGAGCAGTACTTC. Full variable domain (outside the CDR3, taken from reference TRBV5-6 and TRBJ2-7): DAGVTQSPTHLIKTRGQQVTLRCSPKSGHDTVSWYQQALGQGPQFIFQYYEEEERQRGNFPDRFSGHQFPNYSSELNVNALLLGDSALYLCASSVAVSLYEQYFGPGTRLTVT.

For the CDR3, the DNA is TGTGCCAGCAGTCCAGGGGGCGCAGGTGGAAACACCATATATTTT. This translates into CASSPGGAGGNTIYF. This chain links TRBV5-4 with TRBJ1-3, with 8 nucleotides matching TRBD1. The CDR3 extends over 15 amino acids. Trimming cost V 5 bases and J 3 bases; bases outside gene matches: 7. Germline loops: CDR1 SGHNT, CDR2 YYREEE (reference sequence).

DNA for the CDR3: TGTGCCAGCAGCTCCTGGGGGACTAGCGGGAGGAGGCGCAATGAGCAGTTCTTC. It encodes CASSSWGTSGRRRNEQFF. This rearrangement joins TRBV5-8 to TRBJ2-1, with TRBD2 matching over 15 bases. CDR1 is SGHTS, CDR2 YDEGEE, per germline. This CDR3 region has 18 residues. V was pared by 3 bases and J by 6 bases, with 10 bases of the junction left unmatched. Using reference TRBV5-8 and TRBJ2-1 for the parts outside the CDR3, the full variable domain is EAGVTQSPTHLIKTRGQQATLRCSPISGHTSVYWYQQALGLGLQFLLWYDEGEERNRGNFPPRFSGRQFPNYSSELNVNALELEDSALYLCASSSWGTSGRRRNEQFFGPGTRLTVL.

The rearrangement uses TRBV9 and TRBJ2-6; possibly TRBD2 for D (6 bases). The germline V and J ends were trimmed by 3 bases and 0 bases, with 10 bases remaining between them. This CDR3 contains 16 residues. Germline CDR1 is SGDLS and CDR2 is YYNGEE. The DNA for the CDR3 is TGTGCCAGCAGCGCGGAGGGTGTCTCTGGGGCCAACGTCCTGACTTTC. It yields the protein CASSAEGVSGANVLTF.

The gene calls are TRBV3-1 (or the pseudogene TRBV3-2) and TRBJ2-7; D is uncertain. V lost 4 bases and J 3 bases, leaving 16 bases between the germline ends. Germline CDR1 LGHDT, CDR2 YNNKEL (reference sequence). This CDR3 has 15 residues. The CDR3 region is CASSLRGSLSYEQYF. DNA for the CDR3: TGTGCCAGCAGCCTTCGTGGTAGCTTGAGCTACGAGCAGTACTTC.

The rearrangement links TRBV27 to TRBJ1-1; D is undetermined. The CDR3 consists of 15 residues. CDR1 is MNHEY, CDR2 SMNVEV, per germline (reference sequence). The V gene lost 0 bases and the J gene lost 3 bases, with 11 bases spanning the gap. The CDR3 nucleotides are TGTGCCAGCAGTTTATCGATCGGAGTCGACACTGAAGCTTTCTTT. Residues: CASSLSIGVDTEAFF.

This clone was seen a few times. The chain has TRBV18 and TRBJ2-1; 11 bases are shared with TRBD2. CDR1 and CDR2 from the germline V gene are KGHSH and LQKENI. This CDR3 spans 16 amino acids. The J segment lost 4 bases and the V segment lost 3 bases, leaving 5 bases of the junction unmatched. The CDR3 bases are TGTGCCAGCTCACCTGAGGGACTAGCGGTTTACAATGAGCAGTTCTTC. It encodes CASSPEGLAVYNEQFF.

This clone was seen a few times. The rearrangement uses TRBV5-1 and TRBJ1-2, with D possibly matching TRBD1 (5 bases). V shed 7 bases and J shed 5 bases, with 18 bases lying between them. The CDR3 contains 14 residues. The V gene's germline CDR1 is SGHRS and CDR2 YFSETQ. As DNA, the CDR3 is TGCGCCAGCGGTCGGACGGGGGTTCAGTATGGCTACACCTTC. Its translation is CASGRTGVQYGYTF.